The text below deals with one T cell receptor beta chain. What it binds is unknown. The repertoire was sequenced with immunoSEQ multiplex PCR; TCRdb's copy has only in-frame clones and lacks some. The repertoire holds 150,000 to 200,000 clones, with 85% to 95% as singletons. This sample is part of a study of T cell responses to AZD1222 COVID-19 vaccine. Findings and caveats of the study: Seropositive at baseline were only five or six AZD1222 recipients.

The sequencing here drew on peripheral blood, taken on day 0 of AZD1222 vaccination. This receptor was taken from an adult in good health.

CDR3 residues: CASSPTGGHIQYF. The CDR3 DNA follows: TGCGCCAGCAGCCCAACAGGGGGACACATTCAGTACTTC. The chain uses TRBV5-1 and TRBJ2-4; 8 nucleotides line up with TRBD1. Germline CDR1 is SGHRS and CDR2 is YFSETQ. The CDR3 consists of 13 residues. The ends lost 4 bases at V and 8 bases at J; junction bases unmatched: 5.